The entry below gives a single T cell receptor (beta chain) sequence along with its context. The data stem from a study of T cell changes during pregnancy in multiple sclerosis. The germline V gene has CDR1 SNHLY and CDR2 FYNNEI. V was clipped by 2 bases and J by 6 bases; unmatched bases: 6. The CDR3 contains 15 residues. Only in-frame clones appear in the TCRdb table, and some are missing; sequencing was by immunoSEQ multiplex PCR. The sample has around 36,000 clones, more than 80% seen once. This clonotype was sampled from a female donor with multiple sclerosis, enrolled in a pregnancy study. Material: CD4+ T cells from peripheral blood mononuclear cells, obtained in the third trimester of pregnancy. The chain carries TRBV2 and TRBJ1-5, with TRBD1 identical over 8 bases. The CDR3 here is CASSETGGQSQPQHF. CDR3 DNA sequence: TGTGCCAGCAGTGAAACAGGGGGTCAGTCTCAGCCCCAGCATTTT.